The 21 T cell receptor beta chains below all came from one sample that was sequenced in a study of patients and donors after allogeneic stem cell transplantation. TCRdb fed the RT-PCR reads into MiXCR, producing one record per CDR3 protein. This sample has 80,000 to 90,000 distinct CDR3 sequences, with 45% to 50% found just once. The sequenced material came from blood, either unsorted or a sorted T cell fraction (not recorded which). These receptors were collected from a human donor who was either an allogeneic HSCT recipient or a stem cell or donor lymphocyte infusion donor (not recorded which). It is not recorded whose cells these are; they may come from a transplant donor.

The sample holds a few counts of this clonotype. V usage is TRBV7-6 and J usage is TRBJ1-6, with 9 bases matching TRBD1. The CDR3 consists of 18 residues. Germline V lookup: CDR1 SGHVS, CDR2 FNYEAQ. Trimming removed 3 bases from V and 4 bases from J; junction bases left unmatched: 10. The CDR3 DNA reads TGTGCCAGCAGCTTTATCCGGGACAGGGAGCCTTATAATTCACCCCTCCACTTT. Amino acids: CASSFIRDREPYNSPLHF. Supplemented by reference TRBV7-6 and TRBJ1-6, the full variable domain reads GAGVSQSPRYKVTKRGQDVALRCDPISGHVSLYWYRQALGQGPEFLTYFNYEAQQDKSGLPNDRFSAERPEGSISTLTIQRTEQRDSAMYRCASSFIRDREPYNSPLHFGNGTRLTVT.

This chain joins TRBV29-1 and TRBJ1-1; D uncertain. Per germline, CDR1 SQVTM and CDR2 ANQGSEA. The CDR3 runs 13 residues. V was trimmed by 2 bases and J by 0 bases, leaving 7 bases between them. CDR3 coding DNA: TGCAGCGTTGAACTGGAACTGAACACTGAAGCTTTCTTT. Residues: CSVELELNTEAFF.

By sample fraction, this clonotype is large. V is TRBV12-5 and J is TRBJ2-1; no firm D call. Between the trimmed V and J ends, which lost 1 base and 0 bases, there was a span of 16 bases. The CDR3 has 18 residues. Germline V gene data show CDR1 as LGHNT and CDR2 as FRNRAP. The CDR3 protein is CASGLDLPWVSSYNEQFF. The CDR3, as DNA: TGTGCTAGTGGTTTGGACCTACCCTGGGTTAGCTCCTACAATGAGCAGTTCTTC.

V and J are TRBV6-2 or TRBV6-3 and TRBJ2-7; the match to TRBD2 covers 11 bases. CDR1 is MNHEY, CDR2 SVGEGT, per germline. The CDR3 runs to 16 residues. The junction had 6 bases not matched to a gene; V was cut back by 2 bases and J by 3 bases. The CDR3 is CASSYGLAGGSYEQYF. The DNA of the CDR3 is TGTGCCAGCAGTTACGGCCTAGCGGGGGGAAGCTACGAGCAGTACTTC.

The chain carries TRBV27 and TRBJ1-2, with D unresolved. Germline-derived CDR1 and CDR2 are MNHEY and SMNVEV (reference sequence). This CDR3 spans 13 amino acids. V was trimmed by 3 bases and J by 2 bases, leaving 7 bases between them. CDR3 residues: CASSFSGNYGYTF. The CDR3 region has the DNA TGTGCCAGCAGTTTCTCGGGAAACTATGGCTACACCTTC.

This clonotype has only a few counts. The rearrangement links TRBV2 to TRBJ1-6; D uncertain. The CDR3 covers 16 residues. Germline V gene sequence: CDR1 SNHLY, CDR2 FYNNEI. With 7 bases removed from V and 8 bases from J, the gap between germline ends came to 21 bases. The CDR3 protein is CASTWLRRTAHSPLHF. Here the CDR3 DNA reads TGTGCCAGCACCTGGCTCCGCAGGACGGCTCATTCACCCCTCCACTTT.

CDR3 DNA sequence: TGTGCCAGCAGCCAAGGGACAGGGGGCAAGCAGTACTTC. As protein: CASSQGTGGKQYF. This rearrangement joins TRBV14 to TRBJ2-7; 11 bases align to TRBD1. V shed 1 base, J shed 8 bases, and the junction held 1 base outside the gene matches. The CDR3 covers 13 residues. Germline V gene data show CDR1 as SGHDN and CDR2 as FVKESK.

This sequence joins TRBV12-5 and TRBJ2-2, with D hard to call. With 0 bases removed from V and 6 bases from J, the gap between germline ends came to 14 bases. Germline values: CDR1 LGHNT, CDR2 FRNRAP. There are 16 residues in the CDR3. The CDR3 reads CASGLVLHKGPGELFF. The CDR3 nucleotides read TGTGCTAGTGGTTTGGTACTGCACAAGGGTCCCGGGGAGCTGTTTTTT. Based on the CDR3 plus reference TRBV12-5 and TRBJ2-2, the full variable domain is DARVTQTPRHKVTEMGQEVTMRCQPILGHNTVFWYRQTMMQGLELLAYFRNRAPLDDSGMPKDRFSAEMPDATLATLKIQPSEPRDSAVYFCASGLVLHKGPGELFFGEGSRLTVL.

This CDR3 is CATSREGQPNEKLFF. In DNA form, the CDR3 reads TGTGCCACCAGCAGAGAAGGACAGCCTAATGAAAAACTGTTTTTT. The chain is built from TRBV15 and TRBJ1-4; the D gene is possibly TRBD1 (6 bases). CDR3 size: 15 residues. Trimming left V 0 bases short and J 3 bases short, with 8 bases between. Germline-derived CDR1 and CDR2 are LNHNV and YYDKDF (reference sequence).

V usage is TRBV29-1 and J usage is TRBJ1-1; TRBD1 matches 8 bases. Germline lookup yields CDR1 SQVTM and CDR2 ANQGSEA. The CDR3 runs 14 residues. Trimming took 0 bases from V and 7 from J; bases not matched to a gene: 7. In DNA form, the CDR3 reads TGCAGCGTTGAAGATCTGGGACAGGCCAATGAAGCTTTCTTT. Amino acids: CSVEDLGQANEAFF.

This rearrangement joins TRBV12-3 or TRBV12-4 to TRBJ2-3; 7 bases align to TRBD1. Trimming cost V 5 bases and J 5 bases; bases outside gene matches: 10. The CDR3 runs to 15 residues. The CDR3 loop is CASSPKTGQRDTQYF. The CDR3 nucleotides are TGTGCCAGCAGTCCCAAGACAGGGCAGAGAGATACGCAGTATTTT.

The chain uses TRBV29-1 and TRBJ1-2; D remains unclear. V was shortened by 5 bases and J by 2 bases, with 6 bases between the two germline ends. The CDR3 runs to 11 residues. Germline values: CDR1 SQVTM, CDR2 ANQGSEA. The CDR3 spells CSVTANYGYTF. DNA of the CDR3: TGCAGCGTTACAGCGAACTATGGCTACACCTTC.

This clonotype has more than one count but fewer than ten. This chain connects TRBV5-1 to TRBJ1-5, with 10 bases matching TRBD1. The CDR3 loop spans 15 amino acids. Trimming at V came to 5 bases and at J to 1 base, leaving 3 bases not matched to a gene. Germline V gene sequence: CDR1 SGHRS, CDR2 YFSETQ. The CDR3 DNA reads as TGCGCCAGCAGGCCGGGACAGGGGAGCAATCAGCCCCAGCATTTT. It specifies CASRPGQGSNQPQHF.

The V call is TRBV4-1, the J call TRBJ1-5; unclear D gene. V lost 1 base, J lost 7 bases, and 11 bases lay in between. The CDR3 contains 14 residues. Germline V gene sequence: CDR1 MGHRA, CDR2 YSYEKL. DNA for the CDR3: TGCGCCAGCAGCCAAGGTGGCTTAAACCAGCCCCAGCATTTT. Translated, it gives CASSQGGLNQPQHF.

The rearrangement joins TRBV12-3 or TRBV12-4 to TRBJ1-5; D not certain. The V end lost 3 bases, the J end lost 5 bases, and 14 bases lay between the germline ends. This CDR3 has 15 residues. CDR3 sequence reads: CASSFLAGGDQPQHF. In DNA form, the CDR3 reads TGTGCCAGCAGTTTCTTGGCAGGAGGTGATCAGCCCCAGCATTTT.

The rearrangement joins TRBV6-2 or TRBV6-3 to TRBJ2-2, with 13 bases identical to TRBD2. Germline V gives CDR1 MNHEY, CDR2 SVGEGT. V lost 7 bases and J lost 6; bases outside the gene matches: 8. The CDR3 has 16 amino acids. CDR3 sequence: CASIKGLAGDPGELFF. In nucleotides, the CDR3 is TGTGCCAGCATTAAAGGACTAGCGGGAGATCCCGGGGAGCTGTTTTTT.

Only a few counts were recorded for this clonotype. The J gene is TRBJ2-2, the V gene TRBV10-3; D call uncertain. Trimming removed 3 bases from V and 4 bases from J, with 12 bases in between. Germline CDR1 ENHRY, CDR2 SYGVKD. The length of the CDR3 is 15 residues. DNA of the CDR3: TGTGCCATCAGTGAAAATCCGAGAGGCACCGGGGAGCTGTTTTTT. Residues: CAISENPRGTGELFF.

This clonotype was detected a few times. The genes are TRBV5-1 and TRBJ1-6; D not certain. Germline V gene data show CDR1 as SGHRS and CDR2 as YFSETQ. V shed 1 base and J shed 8 bases, with 10 bases lying between them. This CDR3 comprises 14 residues. CDR3 DNA: TGCGCCAGCAGCTTGTGGGGTTCGGATTCACCCCTCCACTTT. The encoded protein is CASSLWGSDSPLHF. The full variable domain, completed using reference TRBV5-1 and TRBJ1-6, is KAGVTQTPRYLIKTRGQQVTLSCSPISGHRSVSWYQQTPGQGLQFLFEYFSETQRNKGNFPGRFSGRQFSNSRSEMNVSTLELGDSALYLCASSLWGSDSPLHFGNGTRLTVT.

This chain connects TRBV19 to TRBJ1-5, with 7 bases fitting TRBD1. The CDR3 is 14 amino acids. V trimming: 9 bases; J trimming: 5 bases; junction bases outside the gene matches: 10. In germline, CDR1 is LNHDA, CDR2 SQIVND (reference sequence). CDR3 in amino acids: CASRPDRQDQPQHF. CDR3 bases: TGTGCCAGCCGTCCGGACAGGCAAGATCAGCCCCAGCATTTT.

This chain connects TRBV12-3 or TRBV12-4 to TRBJ2-1; D possibly corresponds to TRBD2 (6 bases). Trimming removed 3 bases from V and 0 bases from J, with 9 bases in between. The CDR3 is made up of 15 amino acids. The CDR3 coding sequence is TGTGCCAGCAGTTTTGGGGGGAGCTCCTACAATGAGCAGTTCTTC. This encodes CASSFGGSSYNEQFF.

This rearrangement joins TRBV28 to TRBJ1-2; no firm D call. V lost 5 bases and J lost 3, with 13 bases in between. The CDR3 has 14 residues. CDR1 and CDR2 from the germline V gene are MDHEN and SYDVKM. The CDR3 DNA reads TGTGCCAGCAGTCCTGGAACGGGATACTATGGCTACACCTTC. This gives the protein CASSPGTGYYGYTF.